This T cell receptor (beta chain) was documented in a study of response to subunit inactivated influenza vaccine. Findings and caveats of the study: Only a handful of new T cells, the authors suggested, are recruited with each seasonal influenza vaccination.

CDR1 is SEHNR and CDR2 is FQNEAQ in the germline V gene (reference sequence). V was pared by 4 bases and J by 0 bases, with 7 bases of the junction left unmatched. The CDR3 spans 16 residues. This clonotype was detected ten times or more. The antigen is unknown. TCRdb used MiXCR to reprocess the RT-PCR reads, holding one entry per CDR3 protein. The data show 530,000 or so distinct CDR3 sequences, approximately 15% seen once. The sequencing used PBMCs from blood, collected approximately 12 days after vaccination. The source of this sequence is a man aged 50 to 59 who received an inactivated influenza vaccine. The chain recombines TRBV7-9 with TRBJ2-3; 7 nucleotides match TRBD2. The CDR3 reads CASSSERGLSTDTQYF. In nucleotides, the CDR3 is TGTGCCAGCAGCTCTGAGCGGGGCCTTAGCACAGATACGCAGTATTTT.